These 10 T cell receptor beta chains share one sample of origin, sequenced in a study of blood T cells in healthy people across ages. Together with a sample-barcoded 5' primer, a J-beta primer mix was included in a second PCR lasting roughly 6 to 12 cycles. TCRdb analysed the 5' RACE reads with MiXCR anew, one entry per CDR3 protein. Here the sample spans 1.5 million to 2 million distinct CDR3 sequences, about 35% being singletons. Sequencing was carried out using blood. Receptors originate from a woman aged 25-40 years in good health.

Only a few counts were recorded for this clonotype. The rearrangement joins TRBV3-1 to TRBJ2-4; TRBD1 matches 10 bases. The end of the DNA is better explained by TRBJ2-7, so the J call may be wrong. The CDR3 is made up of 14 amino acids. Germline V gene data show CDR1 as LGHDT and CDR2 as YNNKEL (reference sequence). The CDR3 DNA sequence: TGTGCCAGCAGCCAGGGACAGGGGCCCCACGAGCAGTACTTC. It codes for CASSQGQGPHEQYF.

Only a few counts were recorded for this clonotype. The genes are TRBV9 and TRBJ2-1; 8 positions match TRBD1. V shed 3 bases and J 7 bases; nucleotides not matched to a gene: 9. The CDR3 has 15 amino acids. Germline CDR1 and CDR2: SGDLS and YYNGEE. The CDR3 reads CASSDQGQGFNEQFF. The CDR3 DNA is TGTGCCAGCAGCGACCAAGGACAGGGCTTTAATGAGCAGTTCTTC. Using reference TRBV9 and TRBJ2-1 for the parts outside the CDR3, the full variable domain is DSGVTQTPKHLITATGQRVTLRCSPRSGDLSVYWYQQSLDQGLQFLIQYYNGEERAKGNILERFSAQQFPDLHSELNLSSLELGDSALYFCASSDQGQGFNEQFFGPGTRLTVL.

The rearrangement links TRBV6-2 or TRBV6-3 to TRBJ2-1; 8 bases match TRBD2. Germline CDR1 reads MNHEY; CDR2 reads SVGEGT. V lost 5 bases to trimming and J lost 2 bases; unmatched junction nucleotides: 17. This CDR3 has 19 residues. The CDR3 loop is CASSPRFAGGDWPYNEQFF. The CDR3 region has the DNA TGTGCCAGCAGTCCGAGATTTGCGGGAGGTGATTGGCCCTACAATGAGCAGTTCTTC.

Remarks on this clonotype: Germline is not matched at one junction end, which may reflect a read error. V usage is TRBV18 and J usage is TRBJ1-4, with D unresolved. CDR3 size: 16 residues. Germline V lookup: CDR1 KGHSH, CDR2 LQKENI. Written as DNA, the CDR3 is TGTGCCAGCTCAGCACCGAGGAGGACAACTAATGAAAAACTGTTTTTT. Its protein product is CASSAPRRTTNEKLFF.

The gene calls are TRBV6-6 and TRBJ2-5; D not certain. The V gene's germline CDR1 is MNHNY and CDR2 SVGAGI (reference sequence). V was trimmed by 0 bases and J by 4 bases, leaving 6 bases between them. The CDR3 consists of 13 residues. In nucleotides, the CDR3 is TGTGCCAGCAGTTACTCGCATACAGAGACCCAGTACTTC. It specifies CASSYSHTETQYF.

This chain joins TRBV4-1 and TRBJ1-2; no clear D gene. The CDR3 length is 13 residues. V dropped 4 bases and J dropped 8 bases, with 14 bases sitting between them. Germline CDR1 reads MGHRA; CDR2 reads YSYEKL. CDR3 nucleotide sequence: TGCGCCAGCAGCCCCACTCCCGGGGTGGGCTACACCTTC. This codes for CASSPTPGVGYTF.

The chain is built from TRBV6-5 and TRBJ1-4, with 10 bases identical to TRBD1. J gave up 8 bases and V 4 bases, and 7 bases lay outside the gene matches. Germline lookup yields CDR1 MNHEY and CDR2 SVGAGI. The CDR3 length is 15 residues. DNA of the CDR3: TGTGCCAGCAGTTCCACCGGGACAGGGGACGAAAAACTGTTTTTT. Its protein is CASSSTGTGDEKLFF.

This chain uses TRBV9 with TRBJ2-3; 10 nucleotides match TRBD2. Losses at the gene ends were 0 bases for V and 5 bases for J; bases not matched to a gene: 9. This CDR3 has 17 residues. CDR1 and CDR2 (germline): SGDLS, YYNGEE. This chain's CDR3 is CASSVAPGVAGGDTQYF. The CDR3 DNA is TGTGCCAGCAGCGTAGCTCCCGGAGTAGCGGGGGGAGATACGCAGTATTTT.

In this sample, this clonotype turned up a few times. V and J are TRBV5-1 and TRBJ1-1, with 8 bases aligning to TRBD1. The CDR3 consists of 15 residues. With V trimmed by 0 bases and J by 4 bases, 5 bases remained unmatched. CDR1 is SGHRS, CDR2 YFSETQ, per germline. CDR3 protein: CASSLDNRGSTEAFF. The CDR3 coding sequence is TGCGCCAGCAGCTTGGATAACAGGGGGAGCACTGAAGCTTTCTTT. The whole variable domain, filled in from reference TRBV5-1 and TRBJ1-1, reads KAGVTQTPRYLIKTRGQQVTLSCSPISGHRSVSWYQQTPGQGLQFLFEYFSETQRNKGNFPGRFSGRQFSNSRSEMNVSTLELGDSALYLCASSLDNRGSTEAFFGQGTRLTVV.

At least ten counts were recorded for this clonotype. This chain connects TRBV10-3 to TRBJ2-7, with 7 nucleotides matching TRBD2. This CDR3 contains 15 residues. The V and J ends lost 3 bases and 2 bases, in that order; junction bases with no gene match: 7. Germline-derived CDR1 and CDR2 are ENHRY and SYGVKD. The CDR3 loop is CAISDGLAVTYEQYF. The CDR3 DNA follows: TGTGCCATCAGTGATGGGCTAGCGGTCACCTACGAGCAGTACTTC.